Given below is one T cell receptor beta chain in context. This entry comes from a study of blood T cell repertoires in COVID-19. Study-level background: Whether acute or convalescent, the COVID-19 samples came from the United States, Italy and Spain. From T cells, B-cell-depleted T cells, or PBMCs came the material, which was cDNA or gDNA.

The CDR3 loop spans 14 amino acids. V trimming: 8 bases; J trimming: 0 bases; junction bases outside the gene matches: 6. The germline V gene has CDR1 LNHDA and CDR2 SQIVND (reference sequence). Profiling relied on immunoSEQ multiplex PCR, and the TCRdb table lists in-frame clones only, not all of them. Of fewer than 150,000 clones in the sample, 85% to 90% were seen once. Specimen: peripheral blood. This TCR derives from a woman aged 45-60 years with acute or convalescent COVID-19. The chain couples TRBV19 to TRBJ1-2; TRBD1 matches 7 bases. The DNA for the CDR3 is TGTGCCAGTGTTCGGACAGGAGCTAACTATGGCTACACCTTC. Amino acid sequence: CASVRTGANYGYTF.